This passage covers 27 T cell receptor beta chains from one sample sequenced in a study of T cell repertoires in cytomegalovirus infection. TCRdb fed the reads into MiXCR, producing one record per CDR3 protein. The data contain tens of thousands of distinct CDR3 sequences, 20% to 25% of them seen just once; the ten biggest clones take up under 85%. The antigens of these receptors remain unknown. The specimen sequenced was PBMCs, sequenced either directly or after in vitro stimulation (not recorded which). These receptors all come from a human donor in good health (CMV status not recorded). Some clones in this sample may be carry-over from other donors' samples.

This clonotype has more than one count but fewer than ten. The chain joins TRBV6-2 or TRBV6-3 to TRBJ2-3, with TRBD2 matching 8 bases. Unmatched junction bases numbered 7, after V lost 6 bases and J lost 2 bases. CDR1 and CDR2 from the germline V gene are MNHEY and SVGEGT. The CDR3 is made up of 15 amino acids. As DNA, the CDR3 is TGTGCCAGCAGCGAACTAGCGGATAACACAGATACGCAGTATTTT. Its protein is CASSELADNTDTQYF.

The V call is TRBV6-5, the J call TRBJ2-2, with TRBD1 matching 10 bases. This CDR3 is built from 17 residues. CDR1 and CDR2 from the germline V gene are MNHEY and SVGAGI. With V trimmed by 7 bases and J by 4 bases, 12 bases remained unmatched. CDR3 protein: CASTPSPGQGTTGELFF. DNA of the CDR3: TGTGCCAGCACCCCGTCCCCGGGACAGGGGACCACCGGGGAGCTGTTTTTT.

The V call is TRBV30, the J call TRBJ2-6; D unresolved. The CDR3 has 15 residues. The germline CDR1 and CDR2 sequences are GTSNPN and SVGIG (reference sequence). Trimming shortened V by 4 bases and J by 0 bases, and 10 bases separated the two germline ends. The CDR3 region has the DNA TGTGCCTGGACCCTGGGCCACTCTGGGGCCAACGTCCTGACTTTC. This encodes CAWTLGHSGANVLTF. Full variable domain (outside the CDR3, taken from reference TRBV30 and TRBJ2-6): SQTIHQWPATLVQPVGSPLSLECTVEGTSNPNLYWYRQAAGRGLQLLFYSVGIGQISSEVPQNLSASRPQDRQFILSSKKLLLSDSGFYLCAWTLGHSGANVLTFGAGSRLTVL.

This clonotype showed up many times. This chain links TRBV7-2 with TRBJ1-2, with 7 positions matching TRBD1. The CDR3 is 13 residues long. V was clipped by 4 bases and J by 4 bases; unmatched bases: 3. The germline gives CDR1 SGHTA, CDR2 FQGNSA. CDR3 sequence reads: CASSSGQRYGYTF. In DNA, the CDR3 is TGTGCCAGCAGCTCGGGACAGCGCTATGGCTACACCTTC.

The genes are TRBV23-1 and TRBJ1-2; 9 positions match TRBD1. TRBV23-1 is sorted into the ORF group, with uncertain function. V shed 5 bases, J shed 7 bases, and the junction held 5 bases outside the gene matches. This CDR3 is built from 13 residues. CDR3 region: CASSADRGLGYTF. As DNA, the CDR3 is TGCGCCAGCAGTGCGGACAGGGGTCTTGGCTACACCTTC.

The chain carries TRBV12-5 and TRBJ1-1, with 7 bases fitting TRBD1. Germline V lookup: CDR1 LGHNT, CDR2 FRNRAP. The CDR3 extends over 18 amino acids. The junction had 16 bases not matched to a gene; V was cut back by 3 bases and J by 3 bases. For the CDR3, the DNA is TGTGCTAGTGGTTTCGCCCCACAGGGGTGGGGATGGGACACTGAAGCTTTCTTT. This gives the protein CASGFAPQGWGWDTEAFF.

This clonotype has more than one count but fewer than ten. The CDR3 spells CASSYQVNQPQHF. The DNA of the CDR3 is TGTGCCAGCAGTTACCAGGTAAACCAGCCCCAGCATTTT. The chain carries TRBV6-2 or TRBV6-3 and TRBJ1-5; the D is unclear. CDR3 length: 13 residues. CDR1 and CDR2 (germline): MNHEY, SVGEGT. V was clipped by 2 bases and J by 7 bases, with 9 bases between them.

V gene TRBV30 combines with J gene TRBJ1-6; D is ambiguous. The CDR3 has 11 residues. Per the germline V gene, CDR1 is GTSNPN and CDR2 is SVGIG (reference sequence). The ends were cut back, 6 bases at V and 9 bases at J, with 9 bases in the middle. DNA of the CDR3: TGTGCCTGCACGACGGGTTCACCCCTCCACTTT. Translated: CACTTGSPLHF.

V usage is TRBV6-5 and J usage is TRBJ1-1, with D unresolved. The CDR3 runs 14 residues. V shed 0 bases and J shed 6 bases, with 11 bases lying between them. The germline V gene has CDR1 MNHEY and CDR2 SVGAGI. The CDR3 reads CASSYSWQLAEAFF. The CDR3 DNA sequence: TGTGCCAGCAGTTACTCGTGGCAGCTCGCTGAAGCTTTCTTT.

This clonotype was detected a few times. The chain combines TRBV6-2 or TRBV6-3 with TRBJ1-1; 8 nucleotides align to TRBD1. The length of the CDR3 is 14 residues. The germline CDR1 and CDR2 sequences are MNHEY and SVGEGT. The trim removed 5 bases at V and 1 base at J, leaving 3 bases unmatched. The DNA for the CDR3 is TGTGCCAGCAGTCAAGGGACAGGGAACACTGAAGCTTTCTTT. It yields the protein CASSQGTGNTEAFF.

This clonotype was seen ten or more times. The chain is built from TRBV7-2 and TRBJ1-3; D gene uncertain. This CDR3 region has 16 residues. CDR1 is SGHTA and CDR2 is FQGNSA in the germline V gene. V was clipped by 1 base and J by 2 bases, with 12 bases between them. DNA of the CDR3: TGTGCCAGCAGCTTAGAGGTCCGGGGTGCTGGAAACACCATATATTTT. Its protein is CASSLEVRGAGNTIYF.

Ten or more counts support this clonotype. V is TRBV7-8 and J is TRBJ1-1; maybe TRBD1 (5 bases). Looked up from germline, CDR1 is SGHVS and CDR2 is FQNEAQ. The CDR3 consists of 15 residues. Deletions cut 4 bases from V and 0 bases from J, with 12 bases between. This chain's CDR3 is CASSSQGTMNTEAFF. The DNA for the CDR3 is TGTGCCAGCAGCTCCCAGGGCACGATGAACACTGAAGCTTTCTTT. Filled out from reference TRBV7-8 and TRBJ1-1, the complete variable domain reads GAGVSQSPRYKVAKRGQDVALRCDPISGHVSLFWYQQALGQGPEFLTYFQNEAQLDKSGLPSDRFFAERPEGSVSTLKIQRTQQEDSAVYLCASSSQGTMNTEAFFGQGTRLTVV.

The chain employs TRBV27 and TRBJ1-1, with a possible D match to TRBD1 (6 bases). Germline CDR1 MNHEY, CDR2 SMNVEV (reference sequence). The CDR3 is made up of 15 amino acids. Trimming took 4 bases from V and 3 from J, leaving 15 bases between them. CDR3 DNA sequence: TGTGCCAGCAGTTCCAGTACAGGGTTGTACACTGAAGCTTTCTTT. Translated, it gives CASSSSTGLYTEAFF.

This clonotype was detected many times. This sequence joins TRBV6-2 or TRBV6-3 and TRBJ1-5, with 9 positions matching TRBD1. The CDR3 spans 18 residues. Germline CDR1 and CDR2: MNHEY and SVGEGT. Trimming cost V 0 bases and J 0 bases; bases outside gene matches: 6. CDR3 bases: TGTGCCAGCAGTTACTCGCCGGGGACAGGGAATAGCAATCAGCCCCAGCATTTT. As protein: CASSYSPGTGNSNQPQHF.

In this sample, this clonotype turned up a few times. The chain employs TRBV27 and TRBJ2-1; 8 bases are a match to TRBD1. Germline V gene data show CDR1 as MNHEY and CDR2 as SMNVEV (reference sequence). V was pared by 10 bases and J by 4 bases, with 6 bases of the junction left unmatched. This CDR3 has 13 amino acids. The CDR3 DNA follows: TGTGCCACTCGGGACAGGCGTTACAATGAGCAGTTCTTC. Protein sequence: CATRDRRYNEQFF.

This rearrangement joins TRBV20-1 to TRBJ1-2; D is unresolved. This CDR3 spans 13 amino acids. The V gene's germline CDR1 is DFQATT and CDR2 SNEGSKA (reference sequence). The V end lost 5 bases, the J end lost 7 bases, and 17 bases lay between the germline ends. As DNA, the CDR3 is TGCAGTGCTCCCGTGGGGAATCGAGGTGGCTACACCTTC. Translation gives CSAPVGNRGGYTF.

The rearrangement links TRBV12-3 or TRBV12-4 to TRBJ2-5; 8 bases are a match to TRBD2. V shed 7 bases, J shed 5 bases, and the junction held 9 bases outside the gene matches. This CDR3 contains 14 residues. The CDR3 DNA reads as TGTGCCAGCACCATCGGGAGGGCCTTGGAGACCCAGTACTTC. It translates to CASTIGRALETQYF.

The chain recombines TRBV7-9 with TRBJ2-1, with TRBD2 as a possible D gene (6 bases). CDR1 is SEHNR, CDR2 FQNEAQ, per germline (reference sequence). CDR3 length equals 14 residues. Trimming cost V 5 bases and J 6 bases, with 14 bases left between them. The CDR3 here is CASSRELATNEQFF. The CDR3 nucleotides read TGTGCCAGCAGCCGCGAACTAGCAACCAATGAGCAGTTCTTC.

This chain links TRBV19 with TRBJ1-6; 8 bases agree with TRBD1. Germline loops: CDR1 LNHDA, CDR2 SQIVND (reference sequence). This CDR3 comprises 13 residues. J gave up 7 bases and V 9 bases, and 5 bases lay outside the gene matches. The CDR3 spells CASHDRGNSPLHF. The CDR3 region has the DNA TGTGCCAGCCATGACAGGGGAAATTCACCCCTCCACTTT.

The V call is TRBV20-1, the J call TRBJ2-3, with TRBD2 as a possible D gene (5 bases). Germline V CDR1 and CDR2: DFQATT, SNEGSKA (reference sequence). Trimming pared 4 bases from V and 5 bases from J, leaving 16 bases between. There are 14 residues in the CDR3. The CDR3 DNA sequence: TGCAGTGCTATCCTCCCGGGAAACCTAGATACGCAGTATTTT. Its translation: CSAILPGNLDTQYF.

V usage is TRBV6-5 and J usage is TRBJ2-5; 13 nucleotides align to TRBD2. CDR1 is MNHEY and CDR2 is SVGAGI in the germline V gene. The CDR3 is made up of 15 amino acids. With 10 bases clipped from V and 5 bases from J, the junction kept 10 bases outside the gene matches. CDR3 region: CATRALTSGGETQYF. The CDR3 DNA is TGTGCCACCCGGGCCCTGACTAGCGGGGGGGAGACCCAGTACTTC.

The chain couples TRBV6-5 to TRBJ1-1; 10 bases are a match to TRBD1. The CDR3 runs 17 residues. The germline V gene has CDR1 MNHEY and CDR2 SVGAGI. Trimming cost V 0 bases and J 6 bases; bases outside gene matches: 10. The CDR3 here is CASSYSFRGTGEPEAFF. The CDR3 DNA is TGTGCCAGCAGTTACTCTTTTAGGGGGACAGGGGAACCTGAAGCTTTCTTT.

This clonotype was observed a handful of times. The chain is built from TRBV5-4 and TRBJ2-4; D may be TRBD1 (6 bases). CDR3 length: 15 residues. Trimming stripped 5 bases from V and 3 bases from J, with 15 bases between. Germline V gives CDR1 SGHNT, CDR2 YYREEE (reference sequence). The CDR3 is CASRTQQGDKNIQYF. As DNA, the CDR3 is TGTGCCAGCAGAACACAACAGGGAGACAAAAACATTCAGTACTTC.

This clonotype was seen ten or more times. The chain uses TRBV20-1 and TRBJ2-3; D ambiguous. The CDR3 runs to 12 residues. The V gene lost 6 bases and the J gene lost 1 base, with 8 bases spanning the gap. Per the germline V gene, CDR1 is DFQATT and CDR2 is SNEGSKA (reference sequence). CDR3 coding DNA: TGCAGTGCCCGACCTGGCACAGATACGCAGTATTTT. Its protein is CSARPGTDTQYF.

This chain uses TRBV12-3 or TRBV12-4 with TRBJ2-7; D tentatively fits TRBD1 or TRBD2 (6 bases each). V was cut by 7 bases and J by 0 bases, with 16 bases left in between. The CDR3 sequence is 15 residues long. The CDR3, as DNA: TGTGCCAGCACGTCGGGGGCTTGGCACTCCTACGAGCAGTACTTC. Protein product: CASTSGAWHSYEQYF.

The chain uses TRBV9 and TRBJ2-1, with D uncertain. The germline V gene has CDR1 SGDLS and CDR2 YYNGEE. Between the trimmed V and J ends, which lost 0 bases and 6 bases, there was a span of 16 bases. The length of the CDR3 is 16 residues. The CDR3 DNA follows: TGTGCCAGCAGCGTAGGTGCGGCGACCAGAGTCAATGAGCAGTTCTTC. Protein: CASSVGAATRVNEQFF.

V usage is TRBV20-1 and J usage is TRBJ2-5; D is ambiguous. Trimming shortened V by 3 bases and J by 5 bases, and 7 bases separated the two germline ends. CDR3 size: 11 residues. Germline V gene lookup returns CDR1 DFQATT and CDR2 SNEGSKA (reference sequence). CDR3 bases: TGCAGTGCTAGGGCTCCGGAGACCCAGTACTTC. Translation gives CSARAPETQYF.